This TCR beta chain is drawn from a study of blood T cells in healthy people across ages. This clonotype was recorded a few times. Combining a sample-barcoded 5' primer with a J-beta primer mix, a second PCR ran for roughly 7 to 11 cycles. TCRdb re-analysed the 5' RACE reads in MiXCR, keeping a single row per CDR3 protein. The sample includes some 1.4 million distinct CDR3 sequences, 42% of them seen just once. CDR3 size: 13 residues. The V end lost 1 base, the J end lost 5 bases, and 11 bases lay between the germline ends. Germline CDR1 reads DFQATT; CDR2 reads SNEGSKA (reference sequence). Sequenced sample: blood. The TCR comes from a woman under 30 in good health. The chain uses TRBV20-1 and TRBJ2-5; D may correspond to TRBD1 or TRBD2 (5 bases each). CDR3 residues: CSARVQGAETQYF. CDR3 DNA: TGCAGTGCTAGAGTGCAGGGAGCGGAGACCCAGTACTTC.